This T cell receptor (beta chain) was captured by sequencing in a study of T cell responses to AZD1222 COVID-19 vaccine. The method was immunoSEQ multiplex PCR; TCRdb's version includes in-frame clones alone and lacks a portion of them. The data contain about 99,000 clones, 80% to 90% of them singletons. The CDR3 spans 18 residues. Germline CDR1 is KGHSH and CDR2 is LQKENI. Trimming removed 6 bases at V and 0 bases at J, with 22 bases between. The receptor was isolated from an adult in good health. The specimen was peripheral blood, collected on day 0 of AZD1222 vaccination. The chain couples TRBV18 to TRBJ2-3; D is perhaps TRBD1 (5 bases). CDR3 residues: CASSLVPGHGSSTDTQYF. CDR3 in DNA: TGTGCCAGCTCTCTGGTCCCCGGACACGGATCTAGCACAGATACGCAGTATTTT. Using reference TRBV18 and TRBJ2-3 for the parts outside the CDR3, the full variable domain is NAGVMQNPRHLVRRRGQEARLRCSPMKGHSHVYWYRQLPEEGLKFMVYLQKENIIDESGMPKERFSAEFPKEGPSILRIQQVVRGDSAAYFCASSLVPGHGSSTDTQYFGPGTRLTVL.